This T cell receptor (beta chain) was sequenced in a study of blood T cell repertoires in COVID-19. For the study at large: Samples taken during acute and convalescent COVID-19 were collected in the United States, Italy and Spain. The analysed material was cDNA or gDNA that came from T cells, B-cell-depleted T cells, or PBMCs.

Original processing notes: Nucleated cell number was recorded as an estimate derived from reference gene primer amplification. The table came from immunoSEQ multiplex PCR; TCRdb's copy has only in-frame clones and leaves some out. That table supplies the V and J calls and clone size; D and trimming were determined from the DNA. Of about 320,000 clones listed, around 82% are singletons. The trim removed 2 bases at V and 4 bases at J, leaving 1 base unmatched. CDR3 length: 13 amino acids. Germline assignment: CDR1 SGHTA and CDR2 FQGNSA. The V and J genes are TRBV7-2 and TRBJ1-1; 7 bases match TRBD1. Sequencing was performed on peripheral blood. This TCR was sampled from a woman aged 50 to 60 with acute or convalescent COVID-19. The CDR3 reads CASSLNRGTEAFF. The CDR3 DNA reads as TGTGCCAGCAGCTTAAACAGGGGCACTGAAGCTTTCTTT.